A single sample gave rise to the 7 T cell receptor beta chains below, sequenced in a study of OX40 agonist ivuxolimab in advanced cancers. Here immunoSEQ multiplex PCR was the method, and the copy in TCRdb shows in-frame clones only, minus some. The table has nearly 110,000 clones, less than 95% seen once; the top ten hold approximately 0.52%. This material consisted of CD4+ or CD8+ T cells sorted from blood, taken in a trial of the OX40 agonist ivuxolimab. These receptors all come from an adult with an advanced solid tumor such as melanoma, head and neck, liver or kidney cancer.

This chain joins TRBV5-6 and TRBJ1-1; possibly TRBD1 for D (5 bases). In germline, CDR1 is SGHDT, CDR2 YYEEEE. The CDR3 runs 12 residues. V gave up 5 bases and J gave up 7 bases, with 12 bases separating them. In DNA form, the CDR3 reads TGTGCCAGCAGGACCCGGGACGGTGAAGCTTTCTTT. It codes for CASRTRDGEAFF.

This sequence joins TRBV7-9 and TRBJ1-6; D remains unclear. In germline, CDR1 is SEHNR, CDR2 FQNEAQ (reference sequence). The CDR3 totals 12 residues. Trimming took 4 bases from V and 7 from J, leaving 5 bases between them. In DNA form, the CDR3 reads TGTGCCAGCAGCTCTTGGAATTCACCCCTCCACTTT. The encoded protein is CASSSWNSPLHF. Combining the CDR3 with reference TRBV7-9 and TRBJ1-6 gives the whole variable domain DTGVSQNPRHKITKRGQNVTFRCDPISEHNRLYWYRQTLGQGPEFLTYFQNEAQLEKSRLLSDRFSAERPKGSFSTLEIQRTEQGDSAMYLCASSSWNSPLHFGNGTRLTVT.

V and J are TRBV9 and TRBJ2-1, with 9 bases fitting TRBD2. CDR3 size: 15 residues. Germline-derived CDR1 and CDR2 are SGDLS and YYNGEE. V gave up 3 bases and J gave up 8 bases; unmatched junction bases: 9. The CDR3 region has the DNA TGTGCCAGCAGCGGCGGGGGAGCGGGGGGCTATGAGCAGTTCTTC. Translation: CASSGGGAGGYEQFF.

This clone was found a few times. The CDR3 coding sequence is TGTGCCAGCTCACCTTCGACAGGGGATGTCGGGGAGCTGTTTTTT. Translation gives CASSPSTGDVGELFF. The V gene is TRBV18, the J gene TRBJ2-2; 8 positions match TRBD1. The CDR3 is 15 amino acids. With 3 bases clipped from V and 7 bases from J, the junction kept 7 bases outside the gene matches. Germline assignment: CDR1 KGHSH and CDR2 LQKENI.

This clone has a count of ten or more. The V and J genes are TRBV2 and TRBJ2-2; perhaps TRBD2 as D (6 bases). The CDR3 is made up of 12 amino acids. Germline V gene data show CDR1 as SNHLY and CDR2 as FYNNEI. With 4 bases removed from V and 7 bases from J, the gap between germline ends came to 7 bases. The CDR3 coding sequence is TGTGCCAGCAGTGTGGGGGGCGGGGAGCTGTTTTTT. It is translated as CASSVGGGELFF.

Of note for this clone: The junction departs from the called germline gene at one end, perhaps through a read error. Distinct nucleotide sequences in the sample also encode this CDR3. This chain connects TRBV6-1 to TRBJ1-2, with D possibly matching TRBD1 (5 bases). The CDR3 is 14 amino acids. Germline V gene data show CDR1 as MNHNS and CDR2 as SASEGT. The CDR3 loop reads CASSEGTSNYGYTF. The CDR3 region has the DNA TGTGCCAGCAGTGAGGGGACGTCCAACTATGGCTACACTTTC.

The rearrangement links TRBV28 to TRBJ2-7; no clear D gene. V dropped 7 bases and J dropped 7 bases, with 14 bases sitting between them. Germline CDR1 MDHEN, CDR2 SYDVKM. The CDR3 has 12 amino acids. CDR3 nucleotide sequence: TGTGCCAGCACTTCCGGGCCTAGGGAGCAGTACTTC. Translated, it gives CASTSGPREQYF.